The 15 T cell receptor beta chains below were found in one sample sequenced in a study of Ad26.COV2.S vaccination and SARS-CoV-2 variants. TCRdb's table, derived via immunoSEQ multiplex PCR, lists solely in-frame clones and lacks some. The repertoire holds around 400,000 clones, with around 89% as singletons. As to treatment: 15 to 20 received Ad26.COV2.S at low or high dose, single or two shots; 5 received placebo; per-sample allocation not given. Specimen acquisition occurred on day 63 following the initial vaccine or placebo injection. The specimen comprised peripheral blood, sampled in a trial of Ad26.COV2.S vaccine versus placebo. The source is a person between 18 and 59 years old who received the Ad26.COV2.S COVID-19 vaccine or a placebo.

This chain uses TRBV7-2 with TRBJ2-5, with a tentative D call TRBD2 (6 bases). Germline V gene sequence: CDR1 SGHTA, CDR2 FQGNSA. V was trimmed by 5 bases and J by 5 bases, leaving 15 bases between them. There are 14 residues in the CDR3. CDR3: CASSLSGMKETQYF. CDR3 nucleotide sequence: TGTGCCAGCAGCCTTAGCGGAATGAAGGAGACCCAGTACTTC.

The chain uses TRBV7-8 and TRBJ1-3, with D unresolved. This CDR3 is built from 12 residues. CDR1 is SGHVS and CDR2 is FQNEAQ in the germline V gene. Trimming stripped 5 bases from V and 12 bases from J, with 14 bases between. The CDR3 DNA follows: TGTGCCAGCAGCCCGCGTTGGGAACACATATATTTT. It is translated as CASSPRWEHIYF.

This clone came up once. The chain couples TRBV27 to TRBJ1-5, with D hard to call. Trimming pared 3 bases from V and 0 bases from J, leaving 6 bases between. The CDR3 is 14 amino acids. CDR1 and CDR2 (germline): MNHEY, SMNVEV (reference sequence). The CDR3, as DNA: TGTGCCAGCAGTTTTGCAAATAGCAATCAGCCCCAGCATTTT. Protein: CASSFANSNQPQHF.

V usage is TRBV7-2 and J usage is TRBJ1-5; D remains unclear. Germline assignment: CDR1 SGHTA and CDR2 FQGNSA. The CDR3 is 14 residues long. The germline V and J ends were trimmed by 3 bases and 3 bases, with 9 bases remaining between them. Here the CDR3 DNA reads TGTGCCAGCAGCTTCGATTACACCAATCAGCCCCAGCATTTT. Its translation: CASSFDYTNQPQHF.

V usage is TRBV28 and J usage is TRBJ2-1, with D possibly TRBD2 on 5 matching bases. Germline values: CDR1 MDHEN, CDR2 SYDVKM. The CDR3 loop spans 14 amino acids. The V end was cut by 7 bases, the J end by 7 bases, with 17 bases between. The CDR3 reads CASTHGRVGNEQFF. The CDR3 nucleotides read TGTGCCAGCACCCACGGGCGGGTGGGTAATGAGCAGTTCTTC.

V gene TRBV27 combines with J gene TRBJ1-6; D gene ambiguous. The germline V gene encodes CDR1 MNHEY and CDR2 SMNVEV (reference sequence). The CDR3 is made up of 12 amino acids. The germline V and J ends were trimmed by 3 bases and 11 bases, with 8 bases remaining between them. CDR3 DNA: TGTGCCAGCAGTTTCACAGAGGCACCCCTCCACTTT. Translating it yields CASSFTEAPLHF.

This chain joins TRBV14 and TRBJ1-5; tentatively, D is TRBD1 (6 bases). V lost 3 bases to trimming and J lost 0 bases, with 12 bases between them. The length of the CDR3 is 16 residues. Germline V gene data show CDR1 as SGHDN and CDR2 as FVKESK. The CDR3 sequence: CASSQRTENSNQPQHF. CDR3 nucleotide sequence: TGTGCCAGCAGCCAGCGGACAGAGAATAGCAATCAGCCCCAGCATTTT. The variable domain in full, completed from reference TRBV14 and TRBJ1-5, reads EAGVTQFPSHSVIEKGQTVTLRCDPISGHDNLYWYRRVMGKEIKFLLHFVKESKQDESGMPNNRFLAERTGGTYSTLKVQPAELEDSGVYFCASSQRTENSNQPQHFGDGTRLSIL.

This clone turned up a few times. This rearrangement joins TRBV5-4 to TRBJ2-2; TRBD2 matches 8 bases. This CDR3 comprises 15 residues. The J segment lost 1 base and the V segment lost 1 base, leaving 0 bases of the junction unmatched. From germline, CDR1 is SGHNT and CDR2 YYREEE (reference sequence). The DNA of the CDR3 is TGTGCCAGCAGCTTGCTAGCGGGGAACACCGGGGAGCTGTTTTTT. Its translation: CASSLLAGNTGELFF.

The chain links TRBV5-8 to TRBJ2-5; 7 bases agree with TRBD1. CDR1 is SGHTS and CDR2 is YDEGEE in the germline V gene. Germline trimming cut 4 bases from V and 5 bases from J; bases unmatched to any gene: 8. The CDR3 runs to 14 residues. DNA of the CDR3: TGTGCCAGCAGCCCCTATTGGGACAGCGAGACCCAGTACTTC. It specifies CASSPYWDSETQYF.

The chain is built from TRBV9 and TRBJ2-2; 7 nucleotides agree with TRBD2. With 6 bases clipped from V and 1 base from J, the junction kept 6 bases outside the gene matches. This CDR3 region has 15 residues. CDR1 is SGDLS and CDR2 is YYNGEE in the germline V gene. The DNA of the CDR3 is TGTGCCAGCAATCCAGGGACTATGAACACCGGGGAGCTGTTTTTT. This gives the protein CASNPGTMNTGELFF.

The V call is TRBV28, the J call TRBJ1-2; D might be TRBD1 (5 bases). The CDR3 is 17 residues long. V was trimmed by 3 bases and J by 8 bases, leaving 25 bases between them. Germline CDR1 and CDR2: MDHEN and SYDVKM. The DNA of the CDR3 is TGTGCCAGCAGTTTCAATTCTGTTGTCTTAGGGGCGGGCGGCTACACCTTC. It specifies CASSFNSVVLGAGGYTF.

CDR3 residues: CASRPSHSGIHGYTF. The CDR3, as DNA: TGTGCCAGCAGGCCCAGCCACAGCGGGATACATGGCTACACCTTC. The chain recombines TRBV6-5 with TRBJ1-2; D gene unclear. Germline assignment: CDR1 MNHEY and CDR2 SVGAGI. The CDR3 extends over 15 amino acids. Trimming stripped 6 bases from V and 6 bases from J, with 20 bases between.

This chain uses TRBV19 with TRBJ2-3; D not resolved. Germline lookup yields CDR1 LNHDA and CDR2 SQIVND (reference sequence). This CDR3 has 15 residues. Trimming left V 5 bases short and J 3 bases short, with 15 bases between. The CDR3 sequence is CASSPRWSLTDTQYF. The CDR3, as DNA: TGTGCCAGTAGTCCCCGATGGTCCCTGACAGATACGCAGTATTTT.

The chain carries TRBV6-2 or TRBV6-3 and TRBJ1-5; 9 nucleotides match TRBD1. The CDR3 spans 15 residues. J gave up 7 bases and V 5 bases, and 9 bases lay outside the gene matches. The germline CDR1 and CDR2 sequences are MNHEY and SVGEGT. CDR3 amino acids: CASSATGGRQQPQHF. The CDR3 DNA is TGTGCCAGCAGTGCTACAGGGGGCCGGCAGCAGCCCCAGCATTTT.

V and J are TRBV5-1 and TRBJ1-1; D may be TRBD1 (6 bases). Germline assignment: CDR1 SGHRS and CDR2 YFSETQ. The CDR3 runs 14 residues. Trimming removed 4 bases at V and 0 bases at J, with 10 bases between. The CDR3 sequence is CASSTGTMNTEAFF. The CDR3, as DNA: TGCGCCAGCAGCACAGGGACTATGAACACTGAAGCTTTCTTT.